Listed here are 31 T cell receptor beta chains from one sample, sequenced in a study of T cell repertoires in cytomegalovirus infection. These receptors are not linked to any known antigen. TCRdb processed the reads anew with MiXCR; each CDR3 protein has one entry. Of around 900,000 distinct CDR3 sequences in the sample, approximately 31% were seen once. This sample comprised cultured CD8+ T cells from PBMCs, obtained from culture after CMV antigen stimulation. Every receptor here comes from a human donor in good health (CMV status not recorded). Some clones in this sample may be carry-over from other donors' samples.

This chain uses TRBV7-6 with TRBJ1-4; no clear D. The CDR3 extends over 14 amino acids. V gave up 5 bases and J gave up 8 bases, with 15 bases separating them. CDR1 is SGHVS and CDR2 is FNYEAQ in the germline V gene. The chain's CDR3 is CASSQVYGGEKLFF. The CDR3 bases are TGTGCCAGCAGCCAGGTCTATGGAGGGGAAAAACTGTTTTTT. The full variable domain, with the rest looked up from reference TRBV7-6 and TRBJ1-4, is GAGVSQSPRYKVTKRGQDVALRCDPISGHVSLYWYRQALGQGPEFLTYFNYEAQQDKSGLPNDRFSAERPEGSISTLTIQRTEQRDSAMYRCASSQVYGGEKLFFGSGTQLSVL.

This clonotype came up a few times. V gene TRBV18 combines with J gene TRBJ1-1, with 10 bases lining up with TRBD1. The germline V gene has CDR1 KGHSH and CDR2 LQKENI. This CDR3 has 17 residues. V was pared by 5 bases and J by 5 bases, with 14 bases of the junction left unmatched. The CDR3 spells CASSTPGTGVTRTEAFF. The CDR3 coding sequence is TGTGCCAGCTCAACCCCCGGGACAGGGGTAACAAGGACTGAAGCTTTCTTT.

The sample holds many counts of this clonotype. The chain joins TRBV7-2 to TRBJ1-5; possible D gene TRBD1, 6 bases. The length of the CDR3 is 14 residues. Germline V gene lookup returns CDR1 SGHTA and CDR2 FQGNSA. The V end lost 1 base, the J end lost 10 bases, and 14 bases lay between the germline ends. The CDR3 region has the DNA TGTGCCAGCAGCTTAGATGTGGGGGGGCGTCCCCAGCATTTT. Translated, it gives CASSLDVGGRPQHF.

The rearrangement uses TRBV20-1 and TRBJ2-1; TRBD2 aligns across 9 bases. Per germline, CDR1 DFQATT and CDR2 SNEGSKA (reference sequence). The V segment lost 1 base and the J segment 7 bases; nucleotides outside the gene matches: 14. The CDR3 is made up of 17 amino acids. CDR3 region: CSARGRRGLAGMNEQFF. Written as DNA, the CDR3 is TGCAGTGCTAGAGGCAGACGTGGGCTAGCGGGGATGAATGAGCAGTTCTTC.

This chain uses TRBV19 with TRBJ1-1; TRBD1 aligns across 8 bases. This CDR3 is 16 amino acids long. CDR1 LNHDA and CDR2 SQIVND come from the germline V gene (reference sequence). J lost 3 bases, V lost 4 bases, and 10 bases had no gene match. In DNA, the CDR3 is TGTGCCAGTAGTAGAGCAGGACAGGGAGGGGACACTGAAGCTTTCTTT. Protein sequence: CASSRAGQGGDTEAFF.

On this clonotype itself: A much more abundant neighbour one base away suggests this may be a read error. The genes are TRBV7-6 and TRBJ1-4; D is perhaps TRBD1 (6 bases). The CDR3 consists of 17 residues. The germline CDR1 and CDR2 sequences are SGHVS and FNYEAQ. DNA of the CDR3: TGTGCCAGCAGTTACACGGGACGGATAGTAGGGGGTGAAAAAGTGTTTTTT. This sequence encodes CASSYTGRIVGGEKVFF.

V and J are TRBV5-6 and TRBJ1-4; D is uncertain. V was trimmed by 4 bases and J by 0 bases, leaving 13 bases between them. CDR1 SGHDT and CDR2 YYEEEE come from the germline V gene. The CDR3 sequence is 16 residues long. CDR3 in DNA: TGTGCCAGCAGCCCCGCCCAGGACGCAACTAATGAAAAACTGTTTTTT. Translation: CASSPAQDATNEKLFF.

The genes are TRBV7-6 and TRBJ1-2; D not resolved. The germline gives CDR1 SGHVS, CDR2 FNYEAQ. V shed 4 bases and J shed 3 bases, with 12 bases lying between them. The CDR3 consists of 14 residues. CDR3 DNA sequence: TGTGCCAGCAGCTCAACTGACTCAGACTATGGCTACACCTTC. Protein: CASSSTDSDYGYTF.

This clonotype was detected only a few times. The chain combines TRBV6-1 with TRBJ1-4, with no clear D. The V end lost 7 bases, the J end lost 4 bases, and 13 bases lay between the germline ends. Per germline, CDR1 MNHNS and CDR2 SASEGT. This CDR3 is 14 amino acids long. This CDR3 reads CASTPLLGNEKLFF. The DNA of the CDR3 is TGTGCCAGCACGCCCTTGCTCGGTAATGAAAAACTGTTTTTT.

The sample holds a few counts of this clonotype. The V and J genes are TRBV7-9 and TRBJ2-7; a weak D match, TRBD1 (6 bases). CDR1 is SEHNR and CDR2 is FQNEAQ in the germline V gene (reference sequence). This CDR3 region has 15 residues. V was cut by 1 base and J by 0 bases, with 10 bases left in between. CDR3 sequence: CASSLGQGPSYEQYF. The CDR3 nucleotides read TGTGCCAGCAGCTTAGGTCAGGGGCCCTCCTACGAGCAGTACTTC.

The CDR3 DNA is TGCGCCAGCAGCCAAGAGCCAGGGGTAAGCAATGAGCAGTTCTTC. Its translation is CASSQEPGVSNEQFF. The V gene is TRBV4-1, the J gene TRBJ2-1, with D maybe TRBD1 (6 bases). Germline assignment: CDR1 MGHRA and CDR2 YSYEKL. The CDR3 has 15 residues. Trimming pared 0 bases from V and 6 bases from J, leaving 12 bases between.

This clonotype came up many times. The chain recombines TRBV7-2 with TRBJ1-1; D is perhaps TRBD1 (5 bases). Trimming removed 4 bases from V and 5 bases from J, with 14 bases in between. Germline lookup yields CDR1 SGHTA and CDR2 FQGNSA. The CDR3 is made up of 14 amino acids. In DNA form, the CDR3 reads TGTGCCAGCAGCTGGGGGGGGGACGGTACTGAAGCTTTCTTT. Residues: CASSWGGDGTEAFF.

The chain employs TRBV6-1 and TRBJ1-1; D not resolved. Germline assignment: CDR1 MNHNS and CDR2 SASEGT. This CDR3 has 17 residues. Trimming cost V 1 base and J 3 bases, with 18 bases left between them. As DNA, the CDR3 is TGTGCCAGCAGTGAAGGATCCGGTGCATATAGGGACACTGAAGCTTTCTTT. Its protein is CASSEGSGAYRDTEAFF.

The chain has TRBV9 and TRBJ2-1; no definite D call. The CDR3 covers 14 residues. The V end lost 4 bases, the J end lost 3 bases, and 11 bases lay between the germline ends. Germline-derived CDR1 and CDR2 are SGDLS and YYNGEE. CDR3 nucleotides: TGTGCCAGCAGCCCCAGGTGGGGCTACAATGAGCAGTTCTTC. This encodes CASSPRWGYNEQFF.

This clonotype was seen once. The chain joins TRBV5-1 to TRBJ2-4, with D unresolved. The CDR3 runs 17 residues. The germline CDR1 and CDR2 sequences are SGHRS and YFSETQ. V dropped 0 bases and J dropped 0 bases, with 13 bases sitting between them. The CDR3 loop is CASSLGPQDPAKNIQYF. DNA for the CDR3: TGCGCCAGCAGCTTGGGACCCCAGGATCCAGCCAAAAACATTCAGTACTTC.

CDR3 coding DNA: TGCGCCAGCAGTGAGTCGGCTAGCGGCCACAATGAGCAGTTCTTC. This encodes CASSESASGHNEQFF. The chain joins TRBV10-2 to TRBJ2-1; 7 positions agree with TRBD2. The CDR3 has 15 amino acids. Looked up from germline, CDR1 is WSHSY and CDR2 is SAAADI. V was pared by 0 bases and J by 5 bases, with 4 bases of the junction left unmatched.

This clonotype was seen only a few times. V usage is TRBV6-2 or TRBV6-3 and J usage is TRBJ1-2; 9 bases match TRBD1. V lost 6 bases, J lost 8 bases, and 19 bases stayed unmatched. Germline V lookup: CDR1 MNHEY, CDR2 SVGEGT. The CDR3 is 17 residues long. CDR3 sequence reads: CASSPTRRNTGGEGYTF. The CDR3 nucleotides are TGTGCCAGCAGCCCCACCAGGCGCAATACAGGGGGCGAAGGCTACACCTTC.

Notes on this clonotype: One base away lies a much larger clone, so this may be a sequencing read error. V usage is TRBV7-2 and J usage is TRBJ1-2; unclear D gene. The CDR3 has 15 amino acids. CDR1 and CDR2 from the germline V gene are SGHTA and FQGNSA. The CDR3 coding sequence is TGTGCCAGCAGCTTAGGACACTCAGCTAACTATGACTACACCTTC. As protein: CASSLGHSANYDYTF.

The J gene is TRBJ2-1, the V gene TRBV7-3; TRBD1 matches 7 bases. CDR1 is SGHTA, CDR2 FQGTGA, per germline. The CDR3 has 16 residues. J was trimmed by 0 bases and V by 3 bases; bases with no gene match: 5. This chain's CDR3 is CASSFPDRDSYNEQFF. The CDR3 bases are TGTGCCAGCAGCTTCCCAGACAGGGACTCCTACAATGAGCAGTTCTTC.

CDR3 region: CASSEHQETQYF. For the CDR3, the DNA is TGTGCCAGCAGCGAACACCAAGAGACCCAGTACTTC. The chain couples TRBV5-4 to TRBJ2-5; D is undetermined. V was clipped by 4 bases and J by 0 bases, with 4 bases between them. This CDR3 region has 12 residues. Germline CDR1 SGHNT, CDR2 YYREEE (reference sequence).

The CDR3 DNA reads as TGTGCCGTTCGGACAGGGCGGGACACCGGGGAGCTGTTTTTT. Translation: CAVRTGRDTGELFF. The chain is built from TRBV10-3 and TRBJ2-2; 8 nucleotides line up with TRBD1. The CDR3 consists of 14 residues. From germline, CDR1 is ENHRY and CDR2 SYGVKD. V dropped 11 bases and J dropped 3; count of bases not matched to a gene: 8.

A few counts support this clonotype. The chain recombines TRBV7-9 with TRBJ2-1; D may match TRBD1 or TRBD2 (5 bases each). In germline, CDR1 is SEHNR, CDR2 FQNEAQ (reference sequence). CDR3 size: 12 residues. Trimming shortened V by 2 bases and J by 10 bases, and 9 bases separated the two germline ends. The CDR3 is CASSLRGWEQFF. The CDR3 coding sequence is TGTGCCAGCAGCTTACGGGGCTGGGAGCAGTTCTTC.

This clonotype has just a few counts. The J gene is TRBJ1-2, the V gene TRBV10-3; D may be TRBD1 (5 bases). The germline V gene has CDR1 ENHRY and CDR2 SYGVKD. Trimming removed 8 bases from V and 8 bases from J, with 18 bases in between. The CDR3 spans 13 residues. The CDR3 DNA reads TGTGCCATCCTCATTCAGGGAATACCCGGCTACACCTTC. It codes for CAILIQGIPGYTF.

This clonotype was detected ten times or more. This rearrangement joins TRBV7-6 to TRBJ2-1; D possibly corresponds to TRBD2 (5 bases). The germline gives CDR1 SGHVS, CDR2 FNYEAQ. CDR3 length: 14 residues. V was trimmed by 5 bases and J by 5 bases, leaving 13 bases between them. The CDR3 sequence is CASSPPGWHNEQFF. As DNA, the CDR3 is TGTGCCAGCAGCCCGCCGGGGTGGCACAATGAGCAGTTCTTC.

This clonotype was seen only a few times. This chain links TRBV4-1 with TRBJ1-5; D uncertain. The germline V gene has CDR1 MGHRA and CDR2 YSYEKL. V was trimmed by 0 bases and J by 5 bases, leaving 11 bases between them. The length of the CDR3 is 15 residues. DNA for the CDR3: TGCGCCAGCAGCCAAGATGTAGGCTACTATCAGCCCCAGCATTTT. Protein product: CASSQDVGYYQPQHF.

This clonotype was seen a handful of times. The chain combines TRBV7-9 with TRBJ1-2, with D tentatively TRBD1 (5 bases). Trimming took off 1 base at V and 2 bases at J, with 17 bases between the two ends. There are 17 residues in the CDR3. Germline V gene lookup returns CDR1 SEHNR and CDR2 FQNEAQ (reference sequence). CDR3 in DNA: TGTGCCAGCAGCTTAGGGGGCGGCAGGGATACGAACTATGGCTACACCTTC. It yields the protein CASSLGGGRDTNYGYTF.

The rearrangement uses TRBV2 and TRBJ1-1, with D possibly being TRBD1 (6 bases). The CDR3 contains 10 residues. From germline, CDR1 is SNHLY and CDR2 FYNNEI. The DNA for the CDR3 is TGTGAGGGGGGTCAGGGAGAAACTTTCTTT. Encoded protein: CEGGQGETFF.

The chain combines TRBV10-2 with TRBJ2-2; possible D gene TRBD2, 5 bases. The CDR3 sequence is 20 residues long. With 5 bases removed from V and 3 bases from J, the gap between germline ends came to 28 bases. CDR1 WSHSY and CDR2 SAAADI come from the germline V gene. The CDR3 region is CASSLIRMGYGEPDTGELFF. In nucleotides, the CDR3 is TGCGCCAGCAGTTTAATCAGGATGGGGTATGGGGAGCCCGACACCGGGGAGCTGTTTTTT.

The chain links TRBV2 to TRBJ1-5; D may be TRBD1 (6 bases). Trimming took off 4 bases at V and 2 bases at J, with 21 bases between the two ends. The CDR3 is 18 amino acids. The germline gives CDR1 SNHLY, CDR2 FYNNEI. DNA of the CDR3: TGTGCCAGCAGTGTTTTGTACAGGGAGGGGGTTGGCAATCAGCCCCAGCATTTT. Translated, it gives CASSVLYREGVGNQPQHF. Using reference TRBV2 and TRBJ1-5 for the parts outside the CDR3, the full variable domain is EPEVTQTPSHQVTQMGQEVILRCVPISNHLYFYWYRQILGQKVEFLVSFYNNEISEKSEIFDDQFSVERPDGSNFTLKIRSTKLEDSAMYFCASSVLYREGVGNQPQHFGDGTRLSIL.

This clonotype was picked up a small number of times. V and J are TRBV6-5 and TRBJ2-2, with TRBD2 as a possible D gene (6 bases). V gave up 4 bases and J gave up 7 bases, with 16 bases separating them. The germline CDR1 and CDR2 sequences are MNHEY and SVGAGI. The CDR3 has 15 residues. CDR3 coding DNA: TGTGCCAGCAGTTCCCGGGACTCCCTCGGCGGGGAGCTGTTTTTT. It is translated as CASSSRDSLGGELFF.

This clonotype was detected ten times or more. The chain recombines TRBV27 with TRBJ2-1; D is unclear. Germline-derived CDR1 and CDR2 are MNHEY and SMNVEV (reference sequence). With 6 bases removed from V and 6 bases from J, the gap between germline ends came to 15 bases. This CDR3 has 14 amino acids. This chain's CDR3 is CASSLDRGINEQFF. The CDR3 DNA sequence: TGTGCCAGCAGCCTGGATCGAGGTATCAATGAGCAGTTCTTC.